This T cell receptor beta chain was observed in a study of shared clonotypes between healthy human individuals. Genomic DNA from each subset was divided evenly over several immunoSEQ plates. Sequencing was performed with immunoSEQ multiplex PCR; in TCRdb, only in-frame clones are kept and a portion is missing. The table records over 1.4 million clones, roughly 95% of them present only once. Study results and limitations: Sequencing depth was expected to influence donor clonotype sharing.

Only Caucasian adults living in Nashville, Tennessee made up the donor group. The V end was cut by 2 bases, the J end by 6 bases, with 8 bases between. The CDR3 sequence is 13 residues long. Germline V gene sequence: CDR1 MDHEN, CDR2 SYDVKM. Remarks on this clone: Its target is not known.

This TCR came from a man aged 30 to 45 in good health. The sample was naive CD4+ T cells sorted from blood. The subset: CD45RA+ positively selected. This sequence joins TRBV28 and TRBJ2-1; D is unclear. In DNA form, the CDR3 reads TGTGCCAGCAGTTTAGGGTTCGTCAATGAGCAGTTCTTC. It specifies CASSLGFVNEQFF.